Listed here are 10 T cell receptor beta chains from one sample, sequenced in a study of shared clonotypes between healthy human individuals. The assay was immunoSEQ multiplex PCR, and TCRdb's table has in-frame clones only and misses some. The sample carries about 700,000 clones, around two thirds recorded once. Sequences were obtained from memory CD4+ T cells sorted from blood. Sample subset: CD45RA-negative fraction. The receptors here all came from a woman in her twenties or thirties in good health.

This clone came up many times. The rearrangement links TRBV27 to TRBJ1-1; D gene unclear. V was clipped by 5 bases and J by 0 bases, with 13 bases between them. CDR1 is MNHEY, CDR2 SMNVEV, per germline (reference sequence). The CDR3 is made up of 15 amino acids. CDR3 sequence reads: CASSPSRYMNTEAFF. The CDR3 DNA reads TGTGCCAGCAGTCCCAGCAGGTACATGAACACTGAAGCTTTCTTT.

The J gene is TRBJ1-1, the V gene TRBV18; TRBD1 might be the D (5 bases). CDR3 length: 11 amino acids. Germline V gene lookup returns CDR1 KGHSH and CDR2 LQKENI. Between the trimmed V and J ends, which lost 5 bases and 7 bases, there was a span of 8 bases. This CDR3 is CASSYGGEAFF. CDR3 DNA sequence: TGTGCCAGCTCATACGGGGGTGAAGCTTTCTTT.

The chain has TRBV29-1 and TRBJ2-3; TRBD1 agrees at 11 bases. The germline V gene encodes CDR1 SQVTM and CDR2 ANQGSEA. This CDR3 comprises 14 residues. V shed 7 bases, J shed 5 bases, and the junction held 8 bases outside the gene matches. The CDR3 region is CSAYRDRGGDTQYF. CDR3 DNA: TGCAGCGCGTACCGGGACAGGGGGGGAGATACGCAGTATTTT.

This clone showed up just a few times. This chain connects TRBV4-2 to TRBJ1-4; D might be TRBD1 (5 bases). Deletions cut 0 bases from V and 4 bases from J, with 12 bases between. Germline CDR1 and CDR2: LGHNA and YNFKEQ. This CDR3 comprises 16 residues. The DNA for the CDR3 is TGTGCCAGCAGCCAAGAAGCGGGGGGTAATAATGAAAAACTGTTTTTT. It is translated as CASSQEAGGNNEKLFF.

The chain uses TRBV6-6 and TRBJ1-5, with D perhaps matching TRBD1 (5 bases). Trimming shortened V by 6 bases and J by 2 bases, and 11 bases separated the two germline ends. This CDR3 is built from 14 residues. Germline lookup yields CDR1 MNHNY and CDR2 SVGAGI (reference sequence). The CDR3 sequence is CASSFDSGNQPQHF. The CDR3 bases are TGTGCCAGCAGCTTCGACAGCGGCAATCAGCCCCAGCATTTT.

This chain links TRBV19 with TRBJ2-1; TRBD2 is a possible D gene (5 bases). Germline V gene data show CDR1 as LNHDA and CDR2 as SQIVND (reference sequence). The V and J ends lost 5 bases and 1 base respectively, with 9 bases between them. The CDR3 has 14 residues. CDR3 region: CASSLGESYNEQFF. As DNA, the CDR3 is TGTGCCAGTAGTTTGGGAGAATCCTACAATGAGCAGTTCTTC.

CDR3 loop: CASSLLGVGYEQYF. CDR3 sequence (DNA): TGTGCCAGCAGCTTACTAGGGGTCGGTTACGAGCAGTACTTC. This sequence joins TRBV7-8 and TRBJ2-7, with D possibly TRBD1 on 5 matching bases. The CDR3 has 14 residues. CDR1 SGHVS and CDR2 FQNEAQ come from the germline V gene. The ends were cut back, 2 bases at V and 4 bases at J, with 12 bases in the middle.

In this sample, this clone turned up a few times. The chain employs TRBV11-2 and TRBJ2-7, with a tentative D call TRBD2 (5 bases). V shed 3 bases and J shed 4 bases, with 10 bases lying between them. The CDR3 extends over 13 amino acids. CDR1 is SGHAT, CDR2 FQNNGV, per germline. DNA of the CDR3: TGTGCCAGCAGCTTTGGGGAGCTGTACGAGCAGTACTTC. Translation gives CASSFGELYEQYF.

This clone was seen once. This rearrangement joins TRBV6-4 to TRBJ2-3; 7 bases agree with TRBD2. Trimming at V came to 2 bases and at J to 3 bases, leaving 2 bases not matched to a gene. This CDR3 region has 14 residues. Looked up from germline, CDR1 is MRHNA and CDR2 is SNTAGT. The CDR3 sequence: CASSDGGETDTQYF. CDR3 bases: TGTGCCAGCAGTGACGGGGGGGAGACAGATACGCAGTATTTT.

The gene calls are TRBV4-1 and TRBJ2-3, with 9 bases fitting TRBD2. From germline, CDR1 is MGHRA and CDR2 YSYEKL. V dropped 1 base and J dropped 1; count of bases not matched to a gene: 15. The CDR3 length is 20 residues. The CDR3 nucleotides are TGCGCCAGCAGCCAAGGGTGGCCTAGCGGGATCGCCGTTGGCACAGATACGCAGTATTTT. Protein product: CASSQGWPSGIAVGTDTQYF.